What follows describes a single TCR beta chain. The authors' processing: Reference gene primer amplification in the assay estimated nucleated cell counts. Clones were sequenced by immunoSEQ multiplex PCR, and TCRdb holds only the in-frame ones, with some missing. The V and J calls and the clone size are those of that table, but D and trimming were determined from the DNA. The table includes about 150,000 clones, 80% to 90% detected once. This sample stems from a study of blood T cell repertoires in COVID-19. Study in general: Some COVID-19 samples were acute and others convalescent; all came from the United States, Italy and Spain.

The CDR3 totals 14 residues. Germline V gives CDR1 KGHSH, CDR2 LQKENI. The V end lost 2 bases, the J end lost 4 bases, and 11 bases lay between the germline ends. The V gene is TRBV18, the J gene TRBJ1-2; D is unclear. Sequencing was carried out using peripheral blood. The receptor was derived from an older man with acute or convalescent COVID-19. Here the CDR3 DNA reads TGTGCCAGCTCACCATCCGGACTGTTCTATGGCTACACCTTC. Protein sequence: CASSPSGLFYGYTF.